Each of the 27 T cell receptor beta chains below was sequenced from the same sample in a study of response to subunit inactivated influenza vaccine (dated by TCRdb to the late 2010s). The library was built by means of RT-PCR. The sample was run on an Illumina HiSeq 2500. TCRdb reprocessing: public reads trimmed at Q25 with fastp, clones called with MiXCR, in-frame beta chains kept. Each CDR3 protein appears once, grouped with its most common genes and DNA. A total of approximately 680,000 distinct CDR3 sequences appear in this sample, around 16% of them only once. The ten largest clones represent roughly 10% of the sample. Material: PBMCs from blood, obtained approximately 13 days after vaccination. The receptors shown here come from a man between 50 and 59 years old who received an inactivated influenza vaccine. Donor details come from another sample of the same person, matched by shared clones.

The chain joins TRBV4-1 to TRBJ1-5; perhaps TRBD1 as D (6 bases). Per germline, CDR1 MGHRA and CDR2 YSYEKL. The CDR3 loop spans 14 amino acids. V was pared by 8 bases and J by 6 bases, with 17 bases between. The CDR3 spells CASGPGGEGQPQHF. The CDR3 DNA sequence: TGCGCCAGCGGGCCCGGGGGCGAGGGTCAGCCCCAGCATTTT.

The V call is TRBV3-1, the J call TRBJ1-2; D might be TRBD1 (5 bases). This CDR3 is 14 amino acids long. From germline, CDR1 is LGHDT and CDR2 YNNKEL (reference sequence). V lost 4 bases and J lost 3, with 12 bases in between. CDR3 loop: CASSPEARDYGYTF. The CDR3 nucleotides read TGTGCCAGCAGCCCCGAAGCCAGGGACTATGGCTACACCTTC.

V is TRBV7-9 and J is TRBJ2-7; D call uncertain. Germline V gene lookup returns CDR1 SEHNR and CDR2 FQNEAQ (reference sequence). V dropped 5 bases and J dropped 9 bases, with 17 bases sitting between them. The CDR3 sequence is 13 residues long. CDR3 in DNA: TGTGCCAGCAGCACCGGCCACTCTACGGGGCAGTACTTC. Its protein product is CASSTGHSTGQYF.

This clonotype has just a few counts. The V and J genes are TRBV7-6 and TRBJ1-1; possibly TRBD1 for D (6 bases). Germline CDR1 is SGHVS and CDR2 is FNYEAQ. V lost 1 base and J lost 1, with 16 bases in between. The CDR3 runs 17 residues. The CDR3 sequence: CASSLGFTGWRNTEAFF. CDR3 coding DNA: TGTGCCAGCAGCTTAGGCTTCACAGGGTGGAGGAACACTGAAGCTTTCTTT. Full variable domain (missing parts from reference TRBV7-6 and TRBJ1-1): GAGVSQSPRYKVTKRGQDVALRCDPISGHVSLYWYRQALGQGPEFLTYFNYEAQQDKSGLPNDRFSAERPEGSISTLTIQRTEQRDSAMYRCASSLGFTGWRNTEAFFGQGTRLTVV.

The DNA for the CDR3 is TGCGCCAGCAGACGGGATGGGAGCACAGATACGCAGTATTTT. Translated: CASRRDGSTDTQYF. The chain has TRBV5-1 and TRBJ2-3, with D possibly being TRBD2 (5 bases). Germline V CDR1 and CDR2: SGHRS, YFSETQ. The CDR3 totals 14 residues. V lost 5 bases and J lost 0, with 10 bases in between.

This clonotype was found a few times. The J gene is TRBJ2-7, the V gene TRBV25-1, with 9 bases aligning to TRBD2. The V gene's germline CDR1 is MGHDK and CDR2 SYGVNS. Unmatched junction bases numbered 6, after V lost 9 bases and J lost 3 bases. The CDR3 totals 13 residues. This CDR3 is CAREREAFYEQYF. CDR3 coding DNA: TGTGCCAGAGAGCGGGAGGCCTTCTACGAGCAGTACTTC.

The gene calls are TRBV7-2 and TRBJ2-5; 8 nucleotides align to TRBD2. Germline V gene data show CDR1 as SGHTA and CDR2 as FQGNSA. V shed 0 bases and J 5 bases; nucleotides not matched to a gene: 17. CDR3 size: 19 residues. The CDR3 coding sequence is TGTGCCAGCAGCTTAGCAGGGGACGGTAGCGGGGAGCCCGGGGAGACCCAGTACTTC. Its translation is CASSLAGDGSGEPGETQYF.

This clonotype was counted only a few times. The chain recombines TRBV5-1 with TRBJ2-3; tentatively, D is TRBD2 (6 bases). CDR1 is SGHRS and CDR2 is YFSETQ in the germline V gene. The CDR3 has 20 residues. V was shortened by 2 bases and J by 0 bases, with 25 bases between the two germline ends. For the CDR3, the DNA is TGCGCCAGCAGCTTCCTCAATTTGGGGGGAGCATTCGCTAGCACAGATACGCAGTATTTT. Translation: CASSFLNLGGAFASTDTQYF.

The V gene is TRBV4-1, the J gene TRBJ1-6; D is uncertain. Trimming took off 8 bases at V and 0 bases at J, with 8 bases between the two ends. Germline loops: CDR1 MGHRA, CDR2 YSYEKL. The CDR3 has 14 amino acids. CDR3 nucleotides: TGCGCCAGCTCGGATGGCTCCTATAATTCACCCCTCCACTTT. This encodes CASSDGSYNSPLHF.

This clonotype was counted a few times. V is TRBV12-3 or TRBV12-4 and J is TRBJ2-3; a weak D match, TRBD2 (5 bases). Trimming pared 11 bases from V and 1 base from J, leaving 28 bases between. This CDR3 is built from 18 residues. The CDR3 here is CAFSFLGPRADGTDTQYF. The CDR3 DNA reads TGTGCCTTCAGTTTTTTGGGCCCGAGGGCTGACGGCACAGATACGCAGTATTTT.

A few counts support this clonotype. The rearrangement uses TRBV20-1 and TRBJ2-7; D is unclear. The ends were cut back, 5 bases at V and 3 bases at J, with 5 bases in the middle. The germline gives CDR1 DFQATT, CDR2 SNEGSKA (reference sequence). The CDR3 is 10 residues long. For the CDR3, the DNA is TGCAGTGCTCATAACTACGAGCAGTACTTC. Its translation is CSAHNYEQYF.

The chain has TRBV28 and TRBJ2-6, with unresolved D. CDR1 is MDHEN and CDR2 is SYDVKM in the germline V gene. Trimming left V 4 bases short and J 0 bases short, with 4 bases between. CDR3 length: 14 amino acids. The CDR3 spells CASSWRSGANVLTF. Here the CDR3 DNA reads TGTGCCAGCAGTTGGCGCTCTGGGGCCAACGTCCTGACTTTC.

This clonotype was detected a few times. This chain links TRBV12-3 or TRBV12-4 with TRBJ2-7; 10 bases map to TRBD2. J lost 5 bases, V lost 3 bases, and 4 bases had no gene match. The CDR3 runs 14 residues. The CDR3 is CASSLSGGEHEQYF. The CDR3 DNA reads as TGTGCCAGCAGTTTGAGCGGGGGGGAACACGAGCAGTACTTC.

This clonotype has a count of ten or more. J is TRBJ1-5 and V is TRBV28; D is unclear. The CDR3 consists of 14 residues. Per germline, CDR1 MDHEN and CDR2 SYDVKM. Trimming cost V 10 bases and J 1 base, with 14 bases left between them. The CDR3 nucleotides read TGTGCCACCAAAGACGCGGCGAGCAATCAGCCCCAGCATTTT. It translates to CATKDAASNQPQHF. The full variable domain, completed using reference TRBV28 and TRBJ1-5, is DVKVTQSSRYLVKRTGEKVFLECVQDMDHENMFWYRQDPGLGLRLIYFSYDVKMKEKGDIPEGYSVSREKKERFSLILESASTNQTSMYLCATKDAASNQPQHFGDGTRLSIL.

This clonotype was counted ten times or more. This chain connects TRBV5-8 to TRBJ2-5; D not resolved. Germline values: CDR1 SGHTS, CDR2 YDEGEE. The V and J ends lost 2 bases and 2 bases respectively, with 13 bases between them. The CDR3 has 15 residues. CDR3: CASSFLGGEQETQYF. The CDR3 coding sequence is TGTGCCAGCAGCTTTTTAGGCGGCGAGCAAGAGACCCAGTACTTC.

This clonotype was counted only a few times. This sequence joins TRBV3-1 and TRBJ2-7; 7 nucleotides agree with TRBD2. Looked up from germline, CDR1 is LGHDT and CDR2 is YNNKEL (reference sequence). V lost 7 bases, J lost 5 bases, and 8 bases stayed unmatched. CDR3 length: 13 residues. The CDR3 DNA follows: TGTGCCAGCACCCAGCGGGGTCCTGACGAGCAGTACTTC. Its translation: CASTQRGPDEQYF.

There are many counts of this clonotype. CDR3 sequence: CASSLRTDYGYTF. The CDR3 bases are TGTGCCAGCAGCTTAAGGACAGACTATGGCTACACCTTC. The V and J genes are TRBV7-9 and TRBJ1-2; TRBD1 might be the D (6 bases). This CDR3 is 13 amino acids long. Between the trimmed V and J ends, which lost 2 bases and 3 bases, there was a span of 7 bases. CDR1 is SEHNR and CDR2 is FQNEAQ in the germline V gene (reference sequence).

The chain joins TRBV12-3 or TRBV12-4 to TRBJ1-2; 7 nucleotides line up with TRBD1. This CDR3 has 13 amino acids. J lost 5 bases, V lost 7 bases, and 7 bases had no gene match. CDR3 DNA sequence: TGTGCCAGCAAGCAGACAGGGAGATATGGCTACACCTTC. This encodes CASKQTGRYGYTF.

The chain combines TRBV20-1 with TRBJ2-1; D is unresolved. Trimming took 5 bases from V and 4 from J, leaving 6 bases between them. Germline-derived CDR1 and CDR2 are DFQATT and SNEGSKA (reference sequence). CDR3 length equals 11 residues. For the CDR3, the DNA is TGCAGTGCTCTAAGATACAATGAGCAGTTCTTC. Residues: CSALRYNEQFF.

There are a few counts of this clonotype. The chain combines TRBV6-2 or TRBV6-3 with TRBJ2-1; 9 bases match TRBD2. V lost 2 bases to trimming and J lost 5 bases; unmatched junction nucleotides: 4. The CDR3 spans 15 residues. Germline V gene data show CDR1 as MNHEY and CDR2 as SVGEGT. CDR3 sequence (DNA): TGTGCCAGCAGTTACCCCGGACTAGCGAACAATGAGCAGTTCTTC. Its protein is CASSYPGLANNEQFF.

The chain links TRBV29-1 to TRBJ2-7; 12 bases are a match to TRBD2. The CDR3 covers 12 residues. V shed 7 bases and J 4 bases; nucleotides not matched to a gene: 2. Germline V gene sequence: CDR1 SQVTM, CDR2 ANQGSEA. The CDR3 reads CSGGTSGYEQYF. The CDR3 nucleotides read TGCAGCGGAGGGACTAGCGGGTACGAGCAGTACTTC.

This clonotype was detected a few times. V is TRBV9 and J is TRBJ2-3; TRBD2 agrees at 13 bases. The junction had 6 bases not matched to a gene; V was cut back by 4 bases and J by 4 bases. The CDR3 consists of 16 residues. CDR1 and CDR2 from the germline V gene are SGDLS and YYNGEE. The CDR3 DNA reads as TGTGCCAGCAGCCTTGGACTAGCGGGAGCCTCAGATACGCAGTATTTT. It encodes CASSLGLAGASDTQYF. Using reference TRBV9 and TRBJ2-3 for the parts outside the CDR3, the full variable domain is DSGVTQTPKHLITATGQRVTLRCSPRSGDLSVYWYQQSLDQGLQFLIQYYNGEERAKGNILERFSAQQFPDLHSELNLSSLELGDSALYFCASSLGLAGASDTQYFGPGTRLTVL.

This chain links TRBV5-8 with TRBJ2-2, with D uncertain. The CDR3 has 16 residues. The germline V gene encodes CDR1 SGHTS and CDR2 YDEGEE. V lost 1 base to trimming and J lost 2 bases, with 12 bases between them. CDR3 loop: CASSLSVAANTGELFF. CDR3 bases: TGTGCCAGCAGCTTGAGTGTGGCAGCCAACACCGGGGAGCTGTTTTTT.

This clonotype was detected a few times. The chain has TRBV27 and TRBJ2-3, with a tentative D call TRBD1 (6 bases). Looked up from germline, CDR1 is MNHEY and CDR2 is SMNVEV (reference sequence). The V gene lost 0 bases and the J gene lost 2 bases, with 12 bases spanning the gap. The CDR3 contains 16 residues. In nucleotides, the CDR3 is TGTGCCAGCAGTTTATCATACAGGGTTTCCACAGATACGCAGTATTTT. It specifies CASSLSYRVSTDTQYF.

The chain combines TRBV10-3 with TRBJ2-2; 7 bases line up with TRBD1. Unmatched junction bases numbered 3, after V lost 6 bases and J lost 2 bases. CDR3 size: 14 residues. The V gene's germline CDR1 is ENHRY and CDR2 SYGVKD. The CDR3 nucleotides are TGTGCCATCAGACGGGACAGCAACACCGGGGAGCTGTTTTTT. Translating gives CAIRRDSNTGELFF.

This clonotype was detected many times. The V call is TRBV7-9, the J call TRBJ2-7; TRBD2 might be the D (5 bases). The germline V gene encodes CDR1 SEHNR and CDR2 FQNEAQ (reference sequence). The length of the CDR3 is 14 residues. The germline V and J ends were trimmed by 3 bases and 0 bases, with 9 bases remaining between them. CDR3 bases: TGTGCCAGCAGCTTGGCGGGTAGCTCCTACGAGCAGTACTTC. It translates to CASSLAGSSYEQYF. Full variable domain (missing parts from reference TRBV7-9 and TRBJ2-7): DTGVSQNPRHKITKRGQNVTFRCDPISEHNRLYWYRQTLGQGPEFLTYFQNEAQLEKSRLLSDRFSAERPKGSFSTLEIQRTEQGDSAMYLCASSLAGSSYEQYFGPGTRLTVT.

This clonotype appeared many times. V and J are TRBV28 and TRBJ2-2; D unresolved. This CDR3 region has 15 residues. V lost 1 base, J lost 2 bases, and 8 bases lay in between. The germline V gene has CDR1 MDHEN and CDR2 SYDVKM. The CDR3 loop is CASSLYRTNTGELFF. DNA of the CDR3: TGTGCCAGCAGTTTATACAGAACCAACACCGGGGAGCTGTTTTTT.